What follows are 27 T cell receptor beta chains derived from one specimen sequenced in a study of CD8+CD57+ T cells in acquired aplastic anemia. Profiles of TCR beta VDJ and CDR3 were generated from a genomic DNA template. TCRdb passed the reads through MiXCR, listing each CDR3 protein once. Counted here are fewer than 250,000 distinct CDR3 sequences, less than 60% occurring once; the ten biggest clones make up 15% to 20%. CD8+CD57+ cell expansion, shown by flow cytometry, had occurred in the patients selected for sequencing. Specimen: sorted CD4+, CD8+, or CD8+CD57+ T cells (not recorded which) from PBMCs. The receptors shown here come from a human donor with aplastic anemia.

The CDR3 nucleotides are TGTGCCATCAGCACGGACAGCTACGAGCAGTACTTC. This gives the protein CAISTDSYEQYF. The chain links TRBV6-5 to TRBJ2-7, with TRBD1 as a possible D gene (6 bases). CDR1 MNHEY and CDR2 SVGAGI come from the germline V gene. V was cut by 10 bases and J by 3 bases, with 13 bases left in between. This CDR3 is 12 amino acids long.

The DNA for the CDR3 is TGTGCCACCCAGGGACAGGGGGAGAGCCAGCCCCAGCATTTT. It codes for CATQGQGESQPQHF. This sequence joins TRBV24-1 and TRBJ1-5, with 11 bases lining up with TRBD1. Losses at the gene ends were 9 bases for V and 7 bases for J; bases not matched to a gene: 7. The CDR3 totals 14 residues. Germline values: CDR1 KGHDR, CDR2 SFDVKD.

This clonotype was picked up a small number of times. The chain combines TRBV5-8 with TRBJ1-1; no reliable D call. The CDR3 extends over 14 amino acids. The V and J ends lost 0 bases and 1 base respectively, with 7 bases between them. Germline V gene data show CDR1 as SGHTS and CDR2 as YDEGEE. CDR3 protein: CASSLELSNTEAFF. In DNA form, the CDR3 reads TGTGCCAGCAGCTTGGAACTGTCGAACACTGAAGCTTTCTTT.

This clonotype was detected ten times or more. The chain couples TRBV20-1 to TRBJ1-1; a weak D match, TRBD1 (5 bases). The germline V and J ends were trimmed by 0 bases and 2 bases, with 10 bases remaining between them. The CDR3 is 14 residues long. In germline, CDR1 is DFQATT, CDR2 SNEGSKA (reference sequence). The CDR3 bases are TGCAGTGCTAGAGACTTGGGACTTAACACTGAAGCTTTCTTT. This codes for CSARDLGLNTEAFF.

This chain joins TRBV9 and TRBJ2-7; 7 bases line up with TRBD1. The V gene's germline CDR1 is SGDLS and CDR2 YYNGEE. The CDR3 length is 16 residues. J gave up 3 bases and V 3 bases, and 12 bases lay outside the gene matches. CDR3 in DNA: TGTGCCAGCAGCGGGTCAACGGGACAGCGAGTCTACGAGCAGTACTTC. As protein: CASSGSTGQRVYEQYF.

This clonotype was observed at least ten times. The chain uses TRBV24-1 and TRBJ1-5; no clear D gene. CDR3 length: 14 amino acids. The germline CDR1 and CDR2 sequences are KGHDR and SFDVKD. Trimming stripped 2 bases from V and 5 bases from J, with 9 bases between. The CDR3, as DNA: TGTGCCACCAGTGATTCGGAGGTATATCAGCCCCAGCATTTT. This gives the protein CATSDSEVYQPQHF.

The genes are TRBV25-1 and TRBJ1-1; TRBD1 aligns across 9 bases. CDR1 MGHDK and CDR2 SYGVNS come from the germline V gene. The V gene end was trimmed by 5 bases and the J gene end by 3 bases; junction bases not matched to a gene: 4. The CDR3 loop spans 14 amino acids. Here the CDR3 reads CASSYRGRDTEAFF. CDR3 DNA sequence: TGTGCCAGCAGTTACAGGGGGCGAGACACTGAAGCTTTCTTT.

The CDR3 sequence: CASSWGTGEGEKLFF. DNA of the CDR3: TGTGCCAGCAGCTGGGGGACAGGGGAAGGTGAAAAACTGTTTTTT. V and J are TRBV11-1 and TRBJ1-4, with 10 bases that match TRBD1. The CDR3 has 15 residues. V lost 4 bases to trimming and J lost 7 bases; unmatched junction nucleotides: 6. CDR1 and CDR2 (germline): SGHAT, FQDESV (reference sequence).

The sample holds many counts of this clonotype. This chain joins TRBV5-1 and TRBJ2-7; 7 bases map to TRBD1. The CDR3 runs to 13 residues. Germline CDR1 SGHRS, CDR2 YFSETQ. J lost 4 bases, V lost 4 bases, and 5 bases had no gene match. This CDR3 reads CASSLGTVYEQYF. DNA of the CDR3: TGCGCCAGCAGCCTCGGGACAGTATACGAGCAGTACTTC.

This sequence joins TRBV20-1 and TRBJ1-1; D remains unclear. This CDR3 is 13 amino acids long. Trimming took off 2 bases at V and 4 bases at J, with 11 bases between the two ends. Per germline, CDR1 DFQATT and CDR2 SNEGSKA (reference sequence). The CDR3 DNA follows: TGCAGTGCTAGACCGGGGTTGGGCACTGAAGCTTTCTTT. It yields the protein CSARPGLGTEAFF.

With respect to this clonotype: Germline and junction disagree at one end, which may indicate a read error. The chain carries TRBV19 and TRBJ2-7; 14 bases map to TRBD2. Per germline, CDR1 LNHDA and CDR2 SQIVND (reference sequence). CDR3 length: 19 residues. The CDR3 here is CAGSFGRGTSGGEPYEQYF. The CDR3 DNA is TGTGCCGGTAGCTTCGGGCGCGGGACTAGCGGGGGAGAGCCCTACGAGCAGTACTTC.

The V call is TRBV6-5, the J call TRBJ2-1; D gene uncertain. The V gene lost 3 bases and the J gene lost 0 bases, with 9 bases spanning the gap. The germline CDR1 and CDR2 sequences are MNHEY and SVGAGI. CDR3 length: 15 residues. CDR3 in amino acids: CASSYSVSSYNEQFF. For the CDR3, the DNA is TGTGCCAGCAGTTATTCGGTAAGCTCCTACAATGAGCAGTTCTTC.

The chain couples TRBV19 to TRBJ2-7; 9 bases match TRBD2. Germline CDR1 is LNHDA and CDR2 is SQIVND (reference sequence). With 6 bases clipped from V and 3 bases from J, the junction kept 9 bases outside the gene matches. The length of the CDR3 is 15 residues. CDR3 protein: CASRARAGGNYEQYF. CDR3 coding DNA: TGTGCCAGTAGGGCACGGGCGGGGGGGAACTACGAGCAGTACTTC.

This clonotype appeared many times. CDR3 protein: CASSASHISGNTIYF. The DNA of the CDR3 is TGTGCCAGTAGTGCCAGTCATATCTCTGGAAACACCATATATTTT. The V gene is TRBV19, the J gene TRBJ1-3; D ambiguous. Germline V gene lookup returns CDR1 LNHDA and CDR2 SQIVND (reference sequence). Trimming removed 5 bases from V and 0 bases from J, with 11 bases in between. The CDR3 is made up of 15 amino acids.

There are a few counts of this clonotype. A much bigger clone sits one base away, suggesting this may be a read error. V and J are TRBV9 and TRBJ1-1; TRBD1 might be the D (5 bases). Germline CDR1 reads SGDLS; CDR2 reads YYNGEE. The CDR3 runs to 17 residues. The CDR3 sequence is CASSQSRVGGSNTGAFF. The DNA for the CDR3 is TGTGCCAGCAGCCAGTCGCGCGTGGGGGGATCCAACACTGGAGCTTTCTTT.

This clonotype was counted between two and nine times. This chain connects TRBV15 to TRBJ1-1; 7 nucleotides match TRBD1. Germline-derived CDR1 and CDR2 are LNHNV and YYDKDF (reference sequence). This CDR3 region has 13 residues. Trimming took 1 base from V and 8 from J; bases not matched to a gene: 4. The CDR3 bases are TGTGCCACCAGCAGAGGACAGGGAGGGGAAGCTTTCTTT. Protein product: CATSRGQGGEAFF.

This clonotype was observed a handful of times. The CDR3 here is CASSESGPVSGSPLHF. CDR3 DNA sequence: TGTGCCAGCAGTGAATCGGGACCCGTGAGCGGTTCACCCCTCCACTTT. The chain is built from TRBV2 and TRBJ1-6; tentative D call: TRBD1 (5 bases). Germline loops: CDR1 SNHLY, CDR2 FYNNEI. This CDR3 is 16 amino acids long. Trimming took off 2 bases at V and 9 bases at J, with 17 bases between the two ends.

The sample holds a few counts of this clonotype. This chain links TRBV7-3 with TRBJ2-2, with TRBD1 matching over 8 bases. The CDR3 has 16 amino acids. Per the germline V gene, CDR1 is SGHTA and CDR2 is FQGTGA. V shed 5 bases and J 2 bases; nucleotides not matched to a gene: 7. The CDR3 DNA sequence: TGTGCCAGCAGCACTGCGGGGACAGGCAACACCGGGGAGCTGTTTTTT. As protein: CASSTAGTGNTGELFF.

This clonotype came up many times. The V gene is TRBV10-2, the J gene TRBJ2-5, with TRBD1 matching 12 bases. Germline CDR1 WSHSY, CDR2 SAAADI. This CDR3 spans 15 amino acids. J was trimmed by 5 bases and V by 6 bases; bases with no gene match: 7. The CDR3 sequence is CASRGGQGAGETQYF. The CDR3 region has the DNA TGCGCCAGCAGGGGGGGACAGGGGGCAGGCGAGACCCAGTACTTC.

About this clonotype: A much larger clone is a single base away; this may be a read error. This chain joins TRBV5-6 and TRBJ2-3, with TRBD1 as a possible D gene (6 bases). Per the germline V gene, CDR1 is SGHDT and CDR2 is YYEEEE. There are 14 residues in the CDR3. CDR3 in amino acids: CASNSRTAWETQCF. Here the CDR3 DNA reads TGTGCCAGCAACTCACGGACAGCTTGGGAGACGCAGTGTTTT.

V and J are TRBV20-1 and TRBJ1-1, with D perhaps matching TRBD1 (5 bases). V dropped 6 bases and J dropped 5 bases, with 22 bases sitting between them. Germline loops: CDR1 DFQATT, CDR2 SNEGSKA (reference sequence). The CDR3 length is 15 residues. The CDR3 protein is CSAGGGKMRSTEAFF. The CDR3 DNA sequence: TGCAGTGCCGGGGGGGGGAAAATGAGGAGTACTGAAGCTTTCTTT.

This clonotype was seen ten or more times. The rearrangement uses TRBV9 and TRBJ2-2, with 9 bases matching TRBD2. Trimming at V came to 1 base and at J to 4 bases, leaving 8 bases not matched to a gene. The CDR3 is 17 residues long. Germline V gene data show CDR1 as SGDLS and CDR2 as YYNGEE. The CDR3 coding sequence is TGTGCCAGCAGCGTAACTCCCGGGACTAGCCTCACCGGGGAGCTGTTTTTT. Its translation: CASSVTPGTSLTGELFF.

This clonotype was seen a single time. The V gene is TRBV20-1, the J gene TRBJ1-2, with 7 bases that match TRBD1. The CDR3 has 12 residues. Germline CDR1 is DFQATT and CDR2 is SNEGSKA (reference sequence). V shed 5 bases and J 7 bases; nucleotides not matched to a gene: 7. As DNA, the CDR3 is TGCAGTGCTCGACAGGGAGGGCTTGGCTACACCTTC. Protein sequence: CSARQGGLGYTF.

The chain recombines TRBV7-7 with TRBJ1-2; D not resolved. The V end lost 1 base, the J end lost 4 bases, and 19 bases lay between the germline ends. This CDR3 comprises 17 residues. In germline, CDR1 is SSHAT, CDR2 FNYEAQ (reference sequence). CDR3 region: CASSLEGKGTFGYGYTF. As DNA, the CDR3 is TGTGCCAGCAGCTTAGAAGGTAAAGGTACTTTTGGCTATGGCTACACCTTC.

This clonotype was seen a single time. The rearrangement joins TRBV15 to TRBJ1-1, with D possibly TRBD1 on 6 matching bases. Looked up from germline, CDR1 is LNHNV and CDR2 is YYDKDF (reference sequence). There are 14 residues in the CDR3. Trimming took off 1 base at V and 7 bases at J, with 13 bases between the two ends. The CDR3 reads CATSRGRGDIEAFF. The CDR3 bases are TGTGCCACCAGCAGAGGACGGGGGGACATTGAAGCTTTCTTT. The whole variable domain, remainder taken from reference TRBV15 and TRBJ1-1, is DAMVIQNPRYQVTQFGKPVTLSCSQTLNHNVMYWYQQKSSQAPKLLFHYYDKDFNNEADTPDNFQSRRPNTSFCFLDIRSPGLGDTAMYLCATSRGRGDIEAFFGQGTRLTVV.

The chain recombines TRBV5-6 with TRBJ2-7; D tentatively fits TRBD1 or TRBD2 (5 bases each). CDR3 size: 14 residues. CDR1 and CDR2 from the germline V gene are SGHDT and YYEEEE. The V end lost 2 bases, the J end lost 2 bases, and 11 bases lay between the germline ends. CDR3 sequence: CASSFWDPTYEQYF. Written as DNA, the CDR3 is TGTGCCAGCAGCTTTTGGGACCCAACCTACGAGCAGTACTTC.

This clonotype was seen ten or more times. The chain has TRBV5-1 and TRBJ2-3; perhaps TRBD2 as D (6 bases). The germline V gene encodes CDR1 SGHRS and CDR2 YFSETQ. Trimming took off 1 base at V and 0 bases at J, with 9 bases between the two ends. This CDR3 has 15 residues. CDR3 coding DNA: TGCGCCAGCAGCTTGACTAGCCAGAGCACAGATACGCAGTATTTT. Its protein is CASSLTSQSTDTQYF.